This T cell receptor beta chain came from a study of response to subunit inactivated influenza vaccine. TCRdb re-analysed the RT-PCR reads in MiXCR, keeping a single row per CDR3 protein. The profile covers 650,000 to 800,000 distinct CDR3 sequences, with less than 20% appearing a single time and 11% taken by the ten largest. Overall study findings and caveats: The authors put forward the suggestion that each seasonal influenza vaccination may bring in only a limited number of new T cells.

For this clonotype: Its antigen is unknown.

The sample in question was PBMCs from blood, obtained around 5 days after vaccination. The receptor's source is a man aged 50 to 60 who received an inactivated influenza vaccine.

This chain's CDR3 is CAIRLTGETDTQYF. As DNA, the CDR3 is TGTGCCATCAGGTTAACAGGGGAGACAGATACGCAGTATTTT. The V and J genes are TRBV10-3 and TRBJ2-3; 7 bases agree with TRBD1. In germline, CDR1 is ENHRY, CDR2 SYGVKD. The CDR3 runs to 14 residues. The junction had 6 bases not matched to a gene; V was cut back by 6 bases and J by 3 bases.